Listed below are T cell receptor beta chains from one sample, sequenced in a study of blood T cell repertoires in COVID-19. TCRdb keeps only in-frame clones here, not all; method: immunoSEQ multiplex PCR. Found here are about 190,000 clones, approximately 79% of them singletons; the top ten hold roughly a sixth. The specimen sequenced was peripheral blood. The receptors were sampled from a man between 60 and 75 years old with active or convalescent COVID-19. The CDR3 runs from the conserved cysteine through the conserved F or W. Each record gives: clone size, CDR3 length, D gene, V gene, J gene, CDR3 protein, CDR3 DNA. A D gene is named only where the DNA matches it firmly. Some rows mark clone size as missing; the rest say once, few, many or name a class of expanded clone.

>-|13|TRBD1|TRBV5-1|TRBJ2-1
CASSLDRGNEQFF
TGCGCCAGCAGTTTGGACAGGGGGAATGAGCAGTTCTTC
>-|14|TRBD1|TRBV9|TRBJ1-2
CASSRDRGGYGYTF
TGTGCCAGCAGTCGAGACAGGGGGGGCTATGGCTACACCTTC
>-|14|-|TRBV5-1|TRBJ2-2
CASSWQGYTGELFF
TGCGCCAGCAGCTGGCAGGGGTACACCGGGGAGCTGTTTTTT
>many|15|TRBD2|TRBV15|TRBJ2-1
CATSPGTSGRHEQFF
TGTGCCACCAGCCCTGGGACTAGCGGACGTCATGAGCAGTTCTTC
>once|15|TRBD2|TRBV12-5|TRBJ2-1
CASGAGLADYNEQFF
TGTGCTAGTGGCGCGGGACTAGCTGACTACAATGAGCAGTTCTTC
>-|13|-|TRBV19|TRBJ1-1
CASRATGWTEAFF
TGTGCCAGTAGGGCAACAGGGTGGACTGAAGCTTTCTTT
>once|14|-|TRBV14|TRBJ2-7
CASSPTTGYYEQYF
TGTGCCAGCAGCCCGACGACAGGTTACTACGAGCAGTACTTC
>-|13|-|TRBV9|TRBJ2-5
CASSVGRVETQYF
TGTGCCAGCAGCGTAGGGAGGGTAGAGACCCAGTACTTC
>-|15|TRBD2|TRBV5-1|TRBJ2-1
CASSRLAGVENEQFF
TGCGCCAGCAGCCGACTAGCGGGAGTTGAGAATGAGCAGTTCTTC
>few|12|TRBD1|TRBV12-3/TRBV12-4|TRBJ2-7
CASSPTGAEQYF
TGTGCCAGCAGCCCTACAGGGGCCGAGCAGTACTTC
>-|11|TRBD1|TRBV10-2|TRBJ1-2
CASDRGYGYTF
TGCGCCAGCGACAGGGGCTATGGCTACACCTTC
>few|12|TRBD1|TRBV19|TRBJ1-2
CASRTGQYGYTF
TGTGCCAGTAGGACGGGACAGTATGGCTACACCTTC
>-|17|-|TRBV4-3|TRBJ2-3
CASSPTSDPDSTDTQYF
TGCGCCAGCAGCCCAACGTCGGACCCGGACTCCACAGATACGCAGTATTTT
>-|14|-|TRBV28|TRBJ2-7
CASRGGHSSYEQYF
TGTGCCAGCAGAGGGGGACACAGCTCCTACGAGCAGTACTTC
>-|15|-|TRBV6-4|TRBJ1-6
CASIRQEPYNSPLHF
TGTGCCAGCATCCGACAGGAGCCCTATAATTCACCCCTCCACTTT
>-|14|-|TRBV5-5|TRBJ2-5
CASSLVGGRETQYF
TGTGCCAGCAGCTTGGTCGGAGGGAGAGAGACCCAGTACTTC
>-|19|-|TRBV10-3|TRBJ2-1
CAISGDPGVSGGGVSEQFF
TGTGCCATCAGTGGGGACCCGGGGGTAAGCGGAGGCGGCGTAAGTGAGCAGTTCTTC
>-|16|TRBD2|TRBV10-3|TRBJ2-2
CAIKGTSGTNTGELFF
TGTGCCATCAAAGGGACTAGCGGGACGAACACCGGGGAGCTGTTTTTT
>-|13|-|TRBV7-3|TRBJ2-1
CASSLGLYNEQFF
TGTGCCAGCAGCTTGGGCCTCTACAATGAGCAGTTCTTC
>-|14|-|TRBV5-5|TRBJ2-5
CASSLQQLQETQYF
TGTGCCAGCAGCTTACAACAGCTCCAAGAGACCCAGTACTTC
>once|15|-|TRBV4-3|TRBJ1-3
CASSQESSSGNTIYF
TGCGCCAGCAGCCAAGAGTCCAGCTCTGGAAACACCATATATTTT
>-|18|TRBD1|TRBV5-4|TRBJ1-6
CASSLGTGQGRIDSPLHF
TGTGCCAGCAGCTTGGGTACTGGACAGGGTAGGATTGATTCACCCCTCCACTTT
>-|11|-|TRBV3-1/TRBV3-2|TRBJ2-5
CASTVQETQYF
TGTGCCAGCACTGTCCAAGAGACCCAGTACTTC
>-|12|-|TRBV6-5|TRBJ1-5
CASSPRDQPQHF
TGTGCCAGCAGTCCTCGAGATCAGCCCCAGCATTTT
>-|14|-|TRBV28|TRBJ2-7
CASSPGRPSYEQYF
TGTGCCAGCAGCCCCGGCAGGCCGTCCTACGAGCAGTACTTC
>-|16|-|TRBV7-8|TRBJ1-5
CASSLQGTNSNQPQHF
TGTGCCAGCAGCCTCCAGGGGACGAATAGCAATCAGCCCCAGCATTTT
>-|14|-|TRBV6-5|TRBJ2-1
CASRASGGGNEQFF
TGTGCCAGCAGGGCTAGCGGAGGGGGCAATGAGCAGTTCTTC
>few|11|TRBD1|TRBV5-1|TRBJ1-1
CASSFGTVAFF
TGCGCCAGCAGCTTCGGGACAGTCGCTTTCTTT
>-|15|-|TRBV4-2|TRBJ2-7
CASSQRQSSSYEQYF
TGTGCCAGCAGCCAAAGACAGTCCAGCTCCTACGAGCAGTACTTC
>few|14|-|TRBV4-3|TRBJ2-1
CASSPSRANNEQFF
TGCGCCAGCAGCCCCTCCAGGGCCAACAATGAGCAGTTCTTC
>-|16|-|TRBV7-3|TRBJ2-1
CASSKNMAPGYNEQFF
TGTGCCAGCAGCAAGAATATGGCCCCAGGATACAATGAGCAGTTCTTC
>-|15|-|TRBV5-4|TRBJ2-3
CASSGGLMGTDTQYF
TGTGCCAGCAGCGGGGGACTGATGGGCACAGATACGCAGTATTTT
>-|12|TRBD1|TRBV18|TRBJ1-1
CASSPGQNEAFF
TGTGCCAGCTCACCGGGACAGAATGAAGCTTTCTTT
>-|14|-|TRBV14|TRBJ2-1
CASSQEMARDEQFF
TGTGCCAGCAGCCAAGAGATGGCCCGGGATGAGCAGTTCTTC